This T cell receptor beta chain was identified during a study of metastatic and nonmetastatic thyroid tumors. The study, taken as a whole, reports: In blood and tumor, TCR beta diversity was reportedly significantly higher in malignant thyroid tumors than in benign nodules.

Each patient went into thyroid surgery without having received any treatment. CDR1 MNHEY and CDR2 SVGAGI come from the germline V gene. The V and J ends lost 6 bases and 6 bases, in that order; junction bases with no gene match: 4. This CDR3 has 13 amino acids. TCRdb re-called the PCR reads via MiXCR. The sample lists 5,000 to 7,000 clones; about 29% were seen once. Notes on this clone: As yet, its antigen is unknown.

The clonotype originates from a female donor with papillary thyroid cancer or a benign thyroid nodule (not recorded which). Some clones in this sample may be carry-over from other donors' samples. The sample comprised adjacent normal tissue. V gene TRBV6-5 combines with J gene TRBJ1-4; 7 nucleotides align to TRBD1. CDR3 protein: CASRPGGYEKLFF. CDR3 coding DNA: TGTGCCAGCAGGCCAGGGGGATATGAAAAACTGTTTTTT.